These 26 T cell receptor beta chains came from one sample sequenced in a study of blood T cell repertoires in COVID-19. TCRdb keeps only in-frame clones here, not all; method: immunoSEQ multiplex PCR. This repertoire shows around 620,000 clones, about nine tenths found once; its top ten account for over 0.2%. Sequencing used peripheral blood. The receptors were sampled from a woman younger than 30 with acute or convalescent COVID-19.

This rearrangement joins TRBV7-2 to TRBJ1-1; TRBD1 aligns across 8 bases. The length of the CDR3 is 13 residues. Germline-derived CDR1 and CDR2 are SGHTA and FQGNSA. The J segment lost 8 bases and the V segment lost 5 bases, leaving 7 bases of the junction unmatched. In DNA, the CDR3 is TGTGCCAGCAGCCGGACCGCAGGGGGCGAAGCTTTCTTT. It yields the protein CASSRTAGGEAFF.

J is TRBJ2-1 and V is TRBV7-8; possibly TRBD1 for D (6 bases). The CDR3 is 14 residues long. CDR1 is SGHVS, CDR2 FQNEAQ, per germline. Trimming stripped 5 bases from V and 3 bases from J, with 11 bases between. The CDR3 region has the DNA TGTGCCAGCAGCAACAGGGTTAACTACAATGAGCAGTTCTTC. Amino acids: CASSNRVNYNEQFF. The whole variable domain, remainder taken from reference TRBV7-8 and TRBJ2-1, is GAGVSQSPRYKVAKRGQDVALRCDPISGHVSLFWYQQALGQGPEFLTYFQNEAQLDKSGLPSDRFFAERPEGSVSTLKIQRTQQEDSAVYLCASSNRVNYNEQFFGPGTRLTVL.

This clone was detected only once. This chain links TRBV24-1 with TRBJ2-5; TRBD1 might be the D (6 bases). This CDR3 has 15 residues. The V end lost 4 bases, the J end lost 7 bases, and 18 bases lay between the germline ends. The V gene's germline CDR1 is KGHDR and CDR2 SFDVKD. The CDR3 is CATSDSTGQKRTQYF. The CDR3 DNA sequence: TGTGCCACCAGTGACTCCACCGGACAGAAGAGGACCCAGTACTTC.

The chain carries TRBV15 and TRBJ2-1, with D possibly TRBD1 on 5 matching bases. The CDR3 is made up of 16 amino acids. CDR1 is LNHNV, CDR2 YYDKDF, per germline (reference sequence). V was pared by 4 bases and J by 4 bases, with 17 bases between. The CDR3 DNA is TGTGCCACCAGCACCACCGACAGAATTCCATACAATGAGCAGTTCTTC. Protein sequence: CATSTTDRIPYNEQFF.

This clone was recorded only once. The rearrangement links TRBV3-1 (or the pseudogene TRBV3-2) to TRBJ2-3; 10 bases are a match to TRBD2. Germline V CDR1 and CDR2: LGHDT, YNNKEL (reference sequence). This CDR3 is 16 amino acids long. The trim removed 4 bases at V and 4 bases at J, leaving 8 bases unmatched. The CDR3 DNA is TGTGCCAGCAGCCGCCTGGGGACTAGCGTAGCAGATACGCAGTATTTT. Translated, it gives CASSRLGTSVADTQYF.

This chain connects TRBV6-5 to TRBJ1-3, with D unresolved. Looked up from germline, CDR1 is MNHEY and CDR2 is SVGAGI. There are 14 residues in the CDR3. V was shortened by 6 bases and J by 1 base, with 10 bases between the two germline ends. The DNA of the CDR3 is TGTGCCAGCAGCCGAACGGGTTCTGGAAACACCATATATTTT. It specifies CASSRTGSGNTIYF.

The chain uses TRBV28 and TRBJ1-2; perhaps TRBD1 as D (6 bases). The CDR3 spans 16 residues. Trimming stripped 2 bases from V and 3 bases from J, with 16 bases between. Germline loops: CDR1 MDHEN, CDR2 SYDVKM. The CDR3 here is CASSLRWGGFDYGYTF. The CDR3 nucleotides read TGTGCCAGCAGTTTAAGGTGGGGGGGCTTTGACTATGGCTACACCTTC.

This clone turned up a few times. This sequence joins TRBV28 and TRBJ1-1; TRBD1 might be the D (5 bases). Germline V gives CDR1 MDHEN, CDR2 SYDVKM. The CDR3 covers 14 residues. Trimming shortened V by 6 bases and J by 1 base, and 12 bases separated the two germline ends. For the CDR3, the DNA is TGTGCCAGCAGAGCTCAGACAGAGAACACTGAAGCTTTCTTT. Amino acids: CASRAQTENTEAFF. Complete variable domain (other parts from reference TRBV28 and TRBJ1-1): DVKVTQSSRYLVKRTGEKVFLECVQDMDHENMFWYRQDPGLGLRLIYFSYDVKMKEKGDIPEGYSVSREKKERFSLILESASTNQTSMYLCASRAQTENTEAFFGQGTRLTVV.

This clone came up once. This rearrangement joins TRBV13 to TRBJ1-2; 8 bases map to TRBD1. The CDR3 length is 15 residues. CDR1 and CDR2 (germline): PRHDT, FYEKMQ (reference sequence). J lost 6 bases, V lost 4 bases, and 10 bases had no gene match. DNA for the CDR3: TGTGCCAGCAGCTCAACGGACAGGGCCTTCGATGGCTACACCTTC. Translating it yields CASSSTDRAFDGYTF. Drawing the rest from reference TRBV13 and TRBJ1-2, the complete variable domain is AAGVIQSPRHLIKEKRETATLKCYPIPRHDTVYWYQQGPGQDPQFLISFYEKMQSDKGSIPDRFSAQQFSDYHSELNMSSLELGDSALYFCASSSTDRAFDGYTFGSGTRLTVV.

This clone is a singleton in its sample. The chain links TRBV5-4 to TRBJ1-4; TRBD1 matches 9 bases. This CDR3 is built from 16 residues. Germline V lookup: CDR1 SGHNT, CDR2 YYREEE (reference sequence). V shed 0 bases, J shed 5 bases, and the junction held 5 bases outside the gene matches. The CDR3: CASSLAGTGRNEKLFF. The CDR3 DNA reads TGTGCCAGCAGCTTGGCCGGGACAGGGAGGAATGAAAAACTGTTTTTT.

The rearrangement uses TRBV4-1 and TRBJ1-2; the match to TRBD1 covers 9 bases. V trimming: 3 bases; J trimming: 4 bases; junction bases outside the gene matches: 12. CDR1 is MGHRA and CDR2 is YSYEKL in the germline V gene. The CDR3 is made up of 17 amino acids. CDR3 sequence (DNA): TGCGCCAGCAGCCAGGCAGTCACAGGGGGCGATATCTATGGCTACACCTTC. This sequence encodes CASSQAVTGGDIYGYTF.

This rearrangement joins TRBV7-3 to TRBJ1-6; D gene uncertain. This CDR3 has 13 amino acids. Germline V gene data show CDR1 as SGHTA and CDR2 as FQGTGA. The germline V and J ends were trimmed by 5 bases and 6 bases, with 8 bases remaining between them. In nucleotides, the CDR3 is TGTGCCAGCAGCCCCGGGTTTAATTCACCCCTCCACTTT. This gives the protein CASSPGFNSPLHF. Looking up the rest from reference TRBV7-3 and TRBJ1-6 gives the full variable domain: GAGVSQTPSNKVTEKGKYVELRCDPISGHTALYWYRQSLGQGPEFLIYFQGTGAADDSGLPNDRFFAVRPEGSVSTLKIQRTERGDSAVYLCASSPGFNSPLHFGNGTRLTVT.

This chain uses TRBV6-5 with TRBJ1-1, with 10 bases fitting TRBD1. The CDR3 runs 13 residues. Germline V CDR1 and CDR2: MNHEY, SVGAGI. The V segment lost 6 bases and the J segment 10 bases; nucleotides outside the gene matches: 8. CDR3 loop: CASRNPGQGIAFF. The CDR3, as DNA: TGTGCCAGCAGAAATCCGGGACAGGGGATAGCTTTCTTT.

The chain recombines TRBV19 with TRBJ1-1; TRBD1 agrees at 8 bases. Germline V lookup: CDR1 LNHDA, CDR2 SQIVND (reference sequence). V dropped 7 bases and J dropped 9; count of bases not matched to a gene: 10. The CDR3 totals 13 residues. The CDR3 DNA reads as TGTGCCAGTAACCTGGACAGGGCTAATAAAGCTTTCTTT. It yields the protein CASNLDRANKAFF.

This clone has just one count. This chain joins TRBV4-1 and TRBJ1-1, with D possibly TRBD1 on 5 matching bases. This CDR3 has 16 amino acids. Germline lookup yields CDR1 MGHRA and CDR2 YSYEKL. Trimming left V 0 bases short and J 1 base short, with 12 bases between. The CDR3 DNA follows: TGCGCCAGCAGCCAAGAAGAAAACAGGCCGAACACTGAAGCTTTCTTT. Residues: CASSQEENRPNTEAFF.

This chain links TRBV6-2 or TRBV6-3 with TRBJ2-7; D is possibly TRBD1 (6 bases). The CDR3 spans 15 residues. The V end lost 1 base, the J end lost 2 bases, and 12 bases lay between the germline ends. Germline V gene lookup returns CDR1 MNHEY and CDR2 SVGEGT. The CDR3 spells CASSYYPRQAYEQYF. The DNA of the CDR3 is TGTGCCAGCAGTTACTACCCGCGACAGGCCTACGAGCAGTACTTC.

The chain is built from TRBV25-1 and TRBJ1-2; 8 bases match TRBD1. J was trimmed by 6 bases and V by 5 bases; bases with no gene match: 2. Looked up from germline, CDR1 is MGHDK and CDR2 is SYGVNS. The CDR3 extends over 12 amino acids. The CDR3 spells CASSPGQDGYTF. The CDR3 coding sequence is TGTGCCAGCAGTCCGGGACAGGATGGCTACACCTTC.

This clone was seen only a few times. The chain employs TRBV7-2 and TRBJ1-3; no definite D call. CDR3 size: 14 residues. Trimming pared 5 bases from V and 0 bases from J, leaving 8 bases between. Germline CDR1 reads SGHTA; CDR2 reads FQGNSA. Here the CDR3 DNA reads TGTGCCAGCAGCCCCCTTTTCTCTGGAAACACCATATATTTT. The encoded protein is CASSPLFSGNTIYF.

This clone was counted a few times. The genes are TRBV20-1 and TRBJ2-2; 7 nucleotides match TRBD2. Looked up from germline, CDR1 is DFQATT and CDR2 is SNEGSKA (reference sequence). V dropped 3 bases and J dropped 6; count of bases not matched to a gene: 10. CDR3 length: 15 amino acids. CDR3 amino acids: CSASIGGRVSGELFF. In nucleotides, the CDR3 is TGCAGTGCTAGTATTGGAGGGAGGGTCTCCGGGGAGCTGTTTTTT.

The V call is TRBV24-1, the J call TRBJ1-5, with 9 bases identical to TRBD1. This CDR3 contains 15 residues. V lost 4 bases, J lost 2 bases, and 2 bases stayed unmatched. In germline, CDR1 is KGHDR, CDR2 SFDVKD. The CDR3 coding sequence is TGTGCCACCAGTGACGACAGGGGGGGCAATCAGCCCCAGCATTTT. Residues: CATSDDRGGNQPQHF.

The chain uses TRBV2 and TRBJ1-2; 11 bases are a match to TRBD1. The CDR3 contains 16 residues. Trimming removed 10 bases from V and 2 bases from J; junction bases left unmatched: 12. Germline lookup yields CDR1 SNHLY and CDR2 FYNNEI. In nucleotides, the CDR3 is TGTGCCACCACGGGACAGGGGGGAGCCGGGAACTATGGCTACACCTTC. Translation: CATTGQGGAGNYGYTF. Based on the CDR3 plus reference TRBV2 and TRBJ1-2, the full variable domain is EPEVTQTPSHQVTQMGQEVILRCVPISNHLYFYWYRQILGQKVEFLVSFYNNEISEKSEIFDDQFSVERPDGSNFTLKIRSTKLEDSAMYFCATTGQGGAGNYGYTFGSGTRLTVV.

The V call is TRBV5-6, the J call TRBJ2-1; 7 bases are shared with TRBD1. There are 13 residues in the CDR3. After removal of 3 bases from V and 5 bases from J, the junction contained 2 bases not matched to a gene. Germline lookup yields CDR1 SGHDT and CDR2 YYEEEE. CDR3 sequence: CASSYGQDNEQFF. The CDR3 DNA is TGTGCCAGCAGCTACGGACAGGACAATGAGCAGTTCTTC.

The CDR3 loop reads CAWFQGGRKENTIYF. DNA for the CDR3: TGTGCCTGGTTCCAGGGCGGAAGGAAGGAAAACACCATATATTTT. This chain connects TRBV30 to TRBJ1-3, with D perhaps TRBD1 (5 bases). The V gene lost 5 bases and the J gene lost 6 bases, with 20 bases spanning the gap. In germline, CDR1 is GTSNPN, CDR2 SVGIG (reference sequence). The CDR3 covers 15 residues.

The chain recombines TRBV27 with TRBJ2-7; 8 nucleotides match TRBD1. The CDR3 totals 14 residues. Germline assignment: CDR1 MNHEY and CDR2 SMNVEV (reference sequence). Trimming cost V 3 bases and J 7 bases; bases outside gene matches: 8. The CDR3 region is CASSFGATGVEQYF. In DNA form, the CDR3 reads TGTGCCAGCAGTTTTGGCGCGACAGGGGTTGAGCAGTACTTC.

The chain links TRBV2 to TRBJ1-1, with D possibly being TRBD1 (6 bases). CDR1 is SNHLY, CDR2 FYNNEI, per germline. The CDR3 is 11 amino acids. V lost 6 bases and J lost 10, with 12 bases in between. The CDR3 protein is CASRRGIAAFF. The CDR3 nucleotides read TGTGCCAGCAGGAGGGGGATAGCAGCTTTCTTT. Looking up the rest from reference TRBV2 and TRBJ1-1 gives the full variable domain: EPEVTQTPSHQVTQMGQEVILRCVPISNHLYFYWYRQILGQKVEFLVSFYNNEISEKSEIFDDQFSVERPDGSNFTLKIRSTKLEDSAMYFCASRRGIAAFFGQGTRLTVV.

The chain combines TRBV4-3 with TRBJ1-2; D remains ambiguous. V lost 4 bases and J lost 0, with 12 bases in between. Germline loops: CDR1 LGHNA, CDR2 YSLEER. This CDR3 has 15 residues. CDR3 loop: CASSLEVAPNYGYTF. As DNA, the CDR3 is TGCGCCAGCAGCCTTGAGGTCGCTCCTAACTATGGCTACACCTTC.